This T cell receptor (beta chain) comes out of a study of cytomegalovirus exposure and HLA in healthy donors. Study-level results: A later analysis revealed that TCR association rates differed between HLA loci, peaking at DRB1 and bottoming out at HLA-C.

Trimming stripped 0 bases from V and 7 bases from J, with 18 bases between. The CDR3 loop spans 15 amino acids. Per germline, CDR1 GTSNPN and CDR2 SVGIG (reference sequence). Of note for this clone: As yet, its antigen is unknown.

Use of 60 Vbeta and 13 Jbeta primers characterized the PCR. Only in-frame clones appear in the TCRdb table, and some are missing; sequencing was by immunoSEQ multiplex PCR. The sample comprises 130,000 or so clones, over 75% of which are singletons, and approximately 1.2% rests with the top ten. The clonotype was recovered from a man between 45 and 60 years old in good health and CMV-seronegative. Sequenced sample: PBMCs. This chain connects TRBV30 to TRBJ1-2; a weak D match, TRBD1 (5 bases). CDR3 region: CAWSVYRGGVSGYTF. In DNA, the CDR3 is TGTGCCTGGAGTGTATATAGGGGAGGAGTAAGTGGCTACACCTTC.